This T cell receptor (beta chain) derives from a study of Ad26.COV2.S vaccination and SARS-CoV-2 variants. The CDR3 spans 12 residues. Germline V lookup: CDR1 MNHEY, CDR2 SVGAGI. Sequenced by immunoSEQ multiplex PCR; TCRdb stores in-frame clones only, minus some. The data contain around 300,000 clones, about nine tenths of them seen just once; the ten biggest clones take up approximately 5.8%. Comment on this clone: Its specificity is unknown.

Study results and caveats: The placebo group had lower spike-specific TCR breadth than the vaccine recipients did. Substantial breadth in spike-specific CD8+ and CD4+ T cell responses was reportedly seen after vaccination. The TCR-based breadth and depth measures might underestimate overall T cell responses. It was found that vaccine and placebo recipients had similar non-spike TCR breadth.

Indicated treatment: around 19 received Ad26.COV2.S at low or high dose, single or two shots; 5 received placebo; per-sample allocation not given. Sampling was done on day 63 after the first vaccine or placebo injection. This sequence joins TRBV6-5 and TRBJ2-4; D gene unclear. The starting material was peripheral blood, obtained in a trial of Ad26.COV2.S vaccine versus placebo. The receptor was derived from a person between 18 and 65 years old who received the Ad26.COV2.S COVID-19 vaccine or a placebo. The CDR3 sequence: CATRSSKNIQYF. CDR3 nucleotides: TGTGCGACCAGGTCCTCCAAAAACATTCAGTACTTC.